A single sample gave rise to the 20 T cell receptor beta chains below, sequenced in a study of T cell responses to AZD1222 COVID-19 vaccine. The data were produced by immunoSEQ multiplex PCR, yet TCRdb's version contains in-frame clones alone and is incomplete. The sample consists of around 70,000 clones, more than 65% of them appearing once. Sample: peripheral blood, taken on day 0 of MenACWY control vaccination. The receptors were sampled from an adult in good health.

The chain has TRBV7-2 and TRBJ2-1, with D unresolved. Trimming pared 3 bases from V and 6 bases from J, leaving 21 bases between. There are 17 residues in the CDR3. Germline V gene data show CDR1 as SGHTA and CDR2 as FQGNSA. For the CDR3, the DNA is TGTGCCAGCAGCTTTTCCCTACCGTCGGGCGTTAGCAATGAGCAGTTCTTC. Translating gives CASSFSLPSGVSNEQFF.

V usage is TRBV6-5 and J usage is TRBJ1-5; a weak D match, TRBD1 (6 bases). Trimming left V 0 bases short and J 1 base short, with 10 bases between. Germline CDR1 MNHEY, CDR2 SVGAGI. This CDR3 contains 16 residues. The CDR3 coding sequence is TGTGCCAGCAGTTACTCGGGGGGCTCGAGCAATCAGCCCCAGCATTTT. It specifies CASSYSGGSSNQPQHF.

This chain connects TRBV7-2 to TRBJ2-7; D uncertain. Germline lookup yields CDR1 SGHTA and CDR2 FQGNSA. Trimming removed 3 bases at V and 1 base at J, with 10 bases between. This CDR3 is 14 amino acids long. The CDR3 sequence: CASSFGSDSYEQYF. The CDR3 region has the DNA TGTGCCAGCAGCTTTGGCAGTGATTCCTACGAGCAGTACTTC.

The table lists this clone with a count of one. This chain connects TRBV5-1 to TRBJ1-2, with D maybe TRBD1 (6 bases). The CDR3 is 13 amino acids. Germline values: CDR1 SGHRS, CDR2 YFSETQ. The V gene lost 4 bases and the J gene lost 7 bases, with 14 bases spanning the gap. The chain's CDR3 is CASSEVPGVGYTF. Written as DNA, the CDR3 is TGCGCCAGCAGCGAGGTTCCAGGGGTTGGCTACACCTTC.

The rearrangement links TRBV30 to TRBJ1-2; D is unresolved. CDR3 length equals 12 residues. The germline CDR1 and CDR2 sequences are GTSNPN and SVGIG (reference sequence). V was clipped by 0 bases and J by 7 bases, with 9 bases between them. In DNA, the CDR3 is TGTGCCTGGAGTGTATCCGCTGGTGGCTACACCTTC. This encodes CAWSVSAGGYTF.

The chain recombines TRBV3-1 (or the pseudogene TRBV3-2) with TRBJ1-1, with D maybe TRBD1 (5 bases). Looked up from germline, CDR1 is LGHDT and CDR2 is YNNKEL (reference sequence). The V end lost 0 bases, the J end lost 1 base, and 9 bases lay between the germline ends. CDR3 size: 15 residues. The CDR3 sequence: CASSQEKRGNTEAFF. The CDR3 DNA sequence: TGTGCCAGCAGCCAAGAGAAAAGGGGGAACACTGAAGCTTTCTTT.

The chain combines TRBV5-6 with TRBJ2-5; TRBD1 matches 8 bases. V lost 0 bases and J lost 3; bases outside the gene matches: 4. From germline, CDR1 is SGHDT and CDR2 YYEEEE. This CDR3 has 15 amino acids. The CDR3 sequence is CASSLARTGKETQYF. The CDR3 nucleotides read TGTGCCAGCAGCTTGGCTAGGACAGGGAAAGAGACCCAGTACTTC.

In its sample, this clone was seen a few times. The chain has TRBV6-5 and TRBJ1-2, with TRBD1 matching over 9 bases. The germline gives CDR1 MNHEY, CDR2 SVGAGI. Trimming removed 6 bases from V and 8 bases from J; junction bases left unmatched: 7. The CDR3 is made up of 13 amino acids. CDR3 nucleotide sequence: TGTGCCAGCAGGGCCGGGACAGGGAAAGGCTACACCTTC. It translates to CASRAGTGKGYTF.

The chain uses TRBV19 and TRBJ1-1; D remains ambiguous. Germline-derived CDR1 and CDR2 are LNHDA and SQIVND (reference sequence). The CDR3 spans 14 residues. The V end lost 3 bases, the J end lost 4 bases, and 12 bases lay between the germline ends. CDR3: CASSMGPYSTEAFF. Written as DNA, the CDR3 is TGTGCCAGTAGTATGGGTCCCTATAGCACTGAAGCTTTCTTT.

This chain uses TRBV6-5 with TRBJ1-1; TRBD1 agrees at 9 bases. V dropped 6 bases and J dropped 6; count of bases not matched to a gene: 11. CDR1 MNHEY and CDR2 SVGAGI come from the germline V gene. CDR3 size: 15 residues. This CDR3 is CASRGRTGANPEAFF. In DNA form, the CDR3 reads TGTGCCAGCAGGGGACGGACAGGGGCAAACCCTGAAGCTTTCTTT.

There are a few counts of this clone. The chain is built from TRBV10-3 and TRBJ1-3; D uncertain. Germline V gene lookup returns CDR1 ENHRY and CDR2 SYGVKD. The CDR3 is made up of 15 amino acids. V gave up 4 bases and J gave up 0 bases, with 10 bases separating them. The CDR3: CAISAGPLSGNTIYF. The DNA for the CDR3 is TGTGCCATCAGTGCCGGCCCTCTCTCTGGAAACACCATATATTTT.

CDR3 sequence: CASSQDQGGGTEAFF. The DNA for the CDR3 is TGCGCCAGCAGCCAAGATCAGGGAGGTGGCACTGAAGCTTTCTTT. This chain connects TRBV4-3 to TRBJ1-1, with a tentative D call TRBD1 (5 bases). CDR1 is LGHNA and CDR2 is YSLEER in the germline V gene. This CDR3 has 15 residues. The V end lost 0 bases, the J end lost 4 bases, and 12 bases lay between the germline ends.

This chain connects TRBV7-8 to TRBJ2-1; 11 bases line up with TRBD2. Germline V gives CDR1 SGHVS, CDR2 FQNEAQ. The V segment lost 5 bases and the J segment 4 bases; nucleotides outside the gene matches: 7. The CDR3 sequence is 16 residues long. The DNA of the CDR3 is TGTGCCAGCAGCCCAGCTAGCGGGAGGCCTTACAATGAGCAGTTCTTC. It specifies CASSPASGRPYNEQFF.

The table lists this clone with a count of one. The chain carries TRBV29-1 and TRBJ2-1; a possible D gene is TRBD2 (5 bases). Germline CDR1 and CDR2: SQVTM and ANQGSEA. The V end lost 2 bases, the J end lost 7 bases, and 12 bases lay between the germline ends. The CDR3 runs to 13 residues. CDR3: CSVERTAGNEQFF. The DNA of the CDR3 is TGCAGCGTTGAAAGGACTGCTGGGAATGAGCAGTTCTTC.

This clone showed up many times. The CDR3 bases are TGTGCCAGCAGCCTCCGGACAGGCAGCTCTGGAAACACCATATATTTT. Residues: CASSLRTGSSGNTIYF. V is TRBV7-2 and J is TRBJ1-3; 7 nucleotides agree with TRBD1. The CDR3 is 16 residues long. From germline, CDR1 is SGHTA and CDR2 FQGNSA. With V trimmed by 5 bases and J by 0 bases, 7 bases remained unmatched.

The V call is TRBV19, the J call TRBJ1-5; TRBD1 matches at 7 bases. The CDR3 is 14 residues long. The V gene end was trimmed by 5 bases and the J gene end by 5 bases; junction bases not matched to a gene: 6. Per germline, CDR1 LNHDA and CDR2 SQIVND (reference sequence). The DNA of the CDR3 is TGTGCCAGTAGTGTTACAGGGGACGATCAGCCCCAGCATTTT. It translates to CASSVTGDDQPQHF.

The V and J genes are TRBV11-2 and TRBJ2-5; D gene unclear. Trimming stripped 6 bases from V and 1 base from J, with 15 bases between. The CDR3 is made up of 15 amino acids. Germline V lookup: CDR1 SGHAT, CDR2 FQNNGV. CDR3 in DNA: TGTGCCAGCAGGCCAAAATACAGTATCCAAGAGACCCAGTACTTC. Translation gives CASRPKYSIQETQYF.

The table lists this clone with a count of one. An end of the junction differs from the germline gene, which may be a read error. This sequence joins TRBV6-1 and TRBJ1-2, with 9 nucleotides matching TRBD1. Germline V gene lookup returns CDR1 MNHNS and CDR2 SASEGT. The CDR3 contains 13 residues. CDR3 loop: CASREGTGYGYTF. The DNA of the CDR3 is TGTGCCAGCAGGGAAGGGACAGGGTATGGCTACACCTTC.

The V call is TRBV12-3 or TRBV12-4, the J call TRBJ1-1; D remains ambiguous. Trimming stripped 6 bases from V and 0 bases from J, with 8 bases between. The CDR3 totals 13 residues. The chain's CDR3 is CASRVSLNTEAFF. CDR3 in DNA: TGTGCCAGCAGGGTGAGCTTGAACACTGAAGCTTTCTTT.

The rearrangement uses TRBV12-3 or TRBV12-4 and TRBJ2-1; tentatively, D is TRBD2 (6 bases). CDR3 length: 12 residues. V was pared by 7 bases and J by 10 bases, with 14 bases between. CDR3 nucleotides: TGTGCCAGCACCACAACTAGCAGGGAGCAGTTCTTC. Its protein is CASTTTSREQFF.